A single sample gave rise to the 17 T cell receptor beta chains below, sequenced in a study of blood T cell repertoires in COVID-19. Some clones are missing from TCRdb's copy, which holds only in-frame ones; the method was immunoSEQ multiplex PCR. This repertoire shows 70,000 to 100,000 clones, about 71% found once; its top ten account for under 30%. The sequencing sample was made of peripheral blood. Receptor source: a woman in her sixties in a cohort sampled during active or convalescent COVID-19.

This clone came up a few times. This chain joins TRBV19 and TRBJ1-4; maybe TRBD1 (5 bases). The V gene lost 5 bases and the J gene lost 2 bases, with 9 bases spanning the gap. Germline V CDR1 and CDR2: LNHDA, SQIVND (reference sequence). This CDR3 region has 14 residues. The CDR3 spells CASSLYRTNEKLFF. CDR3 DNA: TGTGCCAGTAGTCTCTACAGGACTAATGAAAAACTGTTTTTT.

The gene calls are TRBV5-1 and TRBJ2-2, with D perhaps TRBD1 (6 bases). Trimming took off 2 bases at V and 0 bases at J, with 14 bases between the two ends. The CDR3 extends over 17 amino acids. From germline, CDR1 is SGHRS and CDR2 YFSETQ. The CDR3 DNA reads as TGCGCCAGCAGCTTAGGCAGGGGCCCTACGAACACCGGGGAGCTGTTTTTT. The encoded protein is CASSLGRGPTNTGELFF.

The chain combines TRBV5-4 with TRBJ2-6; D ambiguous. CDR1 is SGHNT, CDR2 YYREEE, per germline (reference sequence). The CDR3 runs to 16 residues. Trimming removed 3 bases from V and 0 bases from J, with 10 bases in between. CDR3 coding DNA: TGTGCCAGCAGCTATGGCATAAGCTCTGGGGCCAACGTCCTGACTTTC. Amino acids: CASSYGISSGANVLTF. Complete variable domain (other parts from reference TRBV5-4 and TRBJ2-6): ETGVTQSPTHLIKTRGQQVTLRCSSQSGHNTVSWYQQALGQGPQFIFQYYREEENGRGNFPPRFSGLQFPNYSSELNVNALELDDSALYLCASSYGISSGANVLTFGAGSRLTVL.

The rearrangement uses TRBV3-1 (or the pseudogene TRBV3-2) and TRBJ1-2, with unresolved D. The CDR3 sequence is 13 residues long. V was shortened by 3 bases and J by 8 bases, with 13 bases between the two germline ends. Germline lookup yields CDR1 LGHDT and CDR2 YNNKEL (reference sequence). The CDR3 region has the DNA TGTGCCAGCAGCCACTTTCGAAGCGGAGGCTACACCTTC. Its translation is CASSHFRSGGYTF.

The chain links TRBV25-1 to TRBJ1-2, with TRBD1 identical over 7 bases. Looked up from germline, CDR1 is MGHDK and CDR2 is SYGVNS. Trimming took 6 bases from V and 8 from J; bases not matched to a gene: 3. The CDR3 extends over 11 amino acids. In DNA, the CDR3 is TGTGCCAGCAGGGGACAGCGGGGCTACACCTTC. This codes for CASRGQRGYTF.

V gene TRBV19 combines with J gene TRBJ1-2; 8 bases map to TRBD1. This CDR3 comprises 13 residues. The junction had 7 bases not matched to a gene; V was cut back by 6 bases and J by 7 bases. Germline V gene lookup returns CDR1 LNHDA and CDR2 SQIVND (reference sequence). CDR3 residues: CASRAGGRFGYTF. In nucleotides, the CDR3 is TGTGCCAGTAGGGCAGGGGGCAGGTTTGGCTACACCTTC.

The rearrangement links TRBV2 to TRBJ1-5; no clear D gene. The CDR3 loop spans 14 amino acids. Trimming removed 8 bases at V and 0 bases at J, with 11 bases between. Germline loops: CDR1 SNHLY, CDR2 FYNNEI. CDR3 sequence (DNA): TGTGCCAGCGGTCGGTATGGTAGCAATCAGCCCCAGCATTTT. It codes for CASGRYGSNQPQHF.

This chain links TRBV5-1 with TRBJ1-1, with 7 bases lining up with TRBD1. This CDR3 is built from 14 residues. Germline trimming cut 4 bases from V and 7 bases from J; bases unmatched to any gene: 10. Germline CDR1 and CDR2: SGHRS and YFSETQ. The CDR3: CASSTQGSWVEAFF. The CDR3 DNA is TGCGCCAGCAGCACACAGGGGAGTTGGGTTGAAGCTTTCTTT. Variable domain in full (rest from reference TRBV5-1 and TRBJ1-1): KAGVTQTPRYLIKTRGQQVTLSCSPISGHRSVSWYQQTPGQGLQFLFEYFSETQRNKGNFPGRFSGRQFSNSRSEMNVSTLELGDSALYLCASSTQGSWVEAFFGQGTRLTVV.

This clone showed up just a few times. The chain is built from TRBV7-9 and TRBJ2-1; D uncertain. Trimming left V 5 bases short and J 3 bases short, with 11 bases between. CDR3 size: 14 residues. CDR1 is SEHNR and CDR2 is FQNEAQ in the germline V gene (reference sequence). In nucleotides, the CDR3 is TGTGCCAGCAGCCACGCGGCGAGCTACAATGAGCAGTTCTTC. Translating it yields CASSHAASYNEQFF.

The chain carries TRBV2 and TRBJ2-7; 7 bases agree with TRBD1. This CDR3 has 14 amino acids. The germline gives CDR1 SNHLY, CDR2 FYNNEI. V shed 6 bases and J 5 bases; nucleotides not matched to a gene: 10. CDR3 sequence (DNA): TGTGCCAGCAGGACCAGGACAGGTGACAACGAGCAGTACTTC. Its protein is CASRTRTGDNEQYF.

This sequence joins TRBV28 and TRBJ1-2, with 8 bases matching TRBD1. Germline CDR1 MDHEN, CDR2 SYDVKM. The CDR3 sequence is 15 residues long. V gave up 8 bases and J gave up 2 bases; unmatched junction bases: 10. CDR3 amino acids: CASYTRTGWNYGYTF. CDR3 DNA: TGTGCCAGCTATACCCGGACAGGGTGGAACTATGGCTACACCTTC.

The V and J genes are TRBV7-3 and TRBJ1-5, with D possibly being TRBD1 (5 bases). This CDR3 contains 14 residues. Trimming cost V 2 bases and J 5 bases, with 10 bases left between them. Germline CDR1 and CDR2: SGHTA and FQGTGA. The CDR3 sequence: CASSLGARDQPQHF. The DNA of the CDR3 is TGTGCCAGCAGCTTAGGGGCCAGGGATCAGCCCCAGCATTTT.

V and J are TRBV5-6 and TRBJ1-5; 8 bases map to TRBD1. From germline, CDR1 is SGHDT and CDR2 YYEEEE. V lost 4 bases and J lost 4; bases outside the gene matches: 13. The CDR3 loop spans 17 amino acids. The chain's CDR3 is CASSQNGAGGLNQPQHF. CDR3 in DNA: TGTGCCAGCAGCCAAAACGGGGCAGGGGGCCTAAATCAGCCCCAGCATTTT. Supplemented by reference TRBV5-6 and TRBJ1-5, the full variable domain reads DAGVTQSPTHLIKTRGQQVTLRCSPKSGHDTVSWYQQALGQGPQFIFQYYEEEERQRGNFPDRFSGHQFPNYSSELNVNALLLGDSALYLCASSQNGAGGLNQPQHFGDGTRLSIL.

This clone appeared a few times. This chain links TRBV27 with TRBJ2-3, with 9 bases aligning to TRBD1. Germline CDR1 reads MNHEY; CDR2 reads SMNVEV (reference sequence). V gave up 6 bases and J gave up 6 bases; unmatched junction bases: 16. CDR3 length: 17 residues. The CDR3 DNA reads as TGTGCCAGCAGCTCTGATCGTGTGGACAGGGGTGCGGATACGCAGTATTTT. Translating it yields CASSSDRVDRGADTQYF.

The chain couples TRBV11-3 to TRBJ2-6, with D maybe TRBD2 (6 bases). Germline CDR1 reads SGHNT; CDR2 reads YENEEA. The CDR3 has 19 amino acids. Trimming removed 0 bases from V and 2 bases from J, with 17 bases in between. This CDR3 is CASSLDRGPGATGANVLTF. DNA of the CDR3: TGTGCCAGCAGCTTAGACCGAGGGCCGGGAGCGACTGGGGCCAACGTCCTGACTTTC.

This clone came up many times. This chain joins TRBV9 and TRBJ2-7; D might be TRBD2 (5 bases). The CDR3 covers 13 residues. Germline CDR1 and CDR2: SGDLS and YYNGEE. Trimming stripped 3 bases from V and 7 bases from J, with 14 bases between. The CDR3 protein is CASSGIVPGEQYF. CDR3 coding DNA: TGTGCCAGCAGCGGAATAGTCCCGGGGGAGCAGTACTTC.

This chain connects TRBV4-3 to TRBJ1-2, with 7 positions matching TRBD1. With V trimmed by 1 base and J by 4 bases, 9 bases remained unmatched. Germline assignment: CDR1 LGHNA and CDR2 YSLEER. This CDR3 has 16 residues. CDR3 region: CASSQGITGVIYGYTF. The CDR3 region has the DNA TGCGCCAGCAGCCAAGGGATCACAGGGGTGATCTATGGCTACACCTTC.